This T cell receptor beta chain was sequenced in a study of OX40 agonist ivuxolimab in advanced cancers. Measured with immunoSEQ multiplex PCR; TCRdb has only the in-frame clones, and not every one. The sample includes approximately 100,000 clones, around 92% seen only once; the top ten take roughly 0.5%. General study findings and limits: Near-lowest levels of clonal expansion characterized partial responders at 0.1-3.0 mg/kg. Clonal expansion from baseline to week 6 occurred in both CD4+ and CD8+ T cells.

As to this clone: Its antigen is undetermined.

The germline CDR1 and CDR2 sequences are ENHRY and SYGVKD. The CDR3 extends over 15 amino acids. The J segment lost 3 bases and the V segment lost 5 bases, leaving 6 bases of the junction unmatched. Peripheral blood came from all dose cohorts at three timepoints. This sequence joins TRBV10-3 and TRBJ2-5; TRBD1 agrees at 10 bases. The source material was CD4+ or CD8+ T cells sorted from blood, sampled in a trial of the OX40 agonist ivuxolimab. The origin of this receptor is an adult with an advanced solid tumor such as melanoma, head and neck, liver or kidney cancer. This chain's CDR3 is CAISHGTGVEETQYF. CDR3 nucleotides: TGTGCCATCAGTCACGGGACAGGGGTTGAAGAGACCCAGTACTTC.